The 24 T cell receptor beta chains in this list originate from one sample, sequenced in a study of T cells after yellow fever vaccination. TCRdb called the 5' RACE reads again in MiXCR, with one record for every CDR3 protein. This table holds under 300,000 distinct CDR3 sequences, roughly 6.8% found once. The material was CD4+ T cells sorted from PBMCs, obtained on the day of the yellow fever booster vaccination. These receptors all stem from a man younger than 45 who received the YFV17D yellow fever vaccine.

This clonotype occurred a few times. V is TRBV9 and J is TRBJ1-3; D ambiguous. V was cut by 4 bases and J by 0 bases, with 11 bases left in between. Germline CDR1 is SGDLS and CDR2 is YYNGEE. The CDR3 length is 15 residues. The CDR3 DNA is TGTGCCAGCAGCCAGGACGCGAGCTCTGGAAACACCATATATTTT. Its protein product is CASSQDASSGNTIYF.

The chain couples TRBV12-3 or TRBV12-4 to TRBJ1-1; 8 positions agree with TRBD1. Unmatched junction bases numbered 4, after V lost 6 bases and J lost 4 bases. This CDR3 is built from 13 residues. In nucleotides, the CDR3 is TGTGCCAGCAGGGAACAGGGGGGCACTGAAGCTTTCTTT. Amino acid sequence: CASREQGGTEAFF.

There are many counts of this clonotype. V gene TRBV4-2 combines with J gene TRBJ2-7, with 7 bases identical to TRBD2. The germline CDR1 and CDR2 sequences are LGHNA and YNFKEQ. The V gene end was trimmed by 1 base and the J gene end by 5 bases; junction bases not matched to a gene: 5. This CDR3 comprises 14 residues. Written as DNA, the CDR3 is TGTGCCAGCAGCCAAGGCGGGAGTGGCAACGAGCAGTACTTC. It codes for CASSQGGSGNEQYF.

This clonotype was found many times. The chain carries TRBV3-1 and TRBJ2-7, with 12 positions matching TRBD2. Germline trimming cut 4 bases from V and 3 bases from J; bases unmatched to any gene: 10. The CDR3 is made up of 17 amino acids. The germline gives CDR1 LGHDT, CDR2 YNNKEL (reference sequence). The DNA for the CDR3 is TGTGCCAGCAGCCTCTCGGTAGGACTAGCGGGGTGCTACGAGCAGTACTTC. Translated, it gives CASSLSVGLAGCYEQYF.

This clonotype was counted only a few times. The CDR3 here is CASSSLAGEFNEQFF. CDR3 DNA sequence: TGCGCCAGCAGCTCCCTAGCGGGAGAGTTCAATGAGCAGTTCTTC. The V call is TRBV5-1, the J call TRBJ2-1; TRBD2 matches 10 bases. This CDR3 has 15 amino acids. V lost 3 bases and J lost 6; bases outside the gene matches: 6. Looked up from germline, CDR1 is SGHRS and CDR2 is YFSETQ.

This sequence joins TRBV7-9 and TRBJ1-6; D ambiguous. V dropped 1 base and J dropped 7 bases, with 8 bases sitting between them. CDR3 size: 14 residues. In germline, CDR1 is SEHNR, CDR2 FQNEAQ (reference sequence). The CDR3 bases are TGTGCCAGCAGCTTAGAACAGCCGAATTCACCCCTCCACTTT. Residues: CASSLEQPNSPLHF.

This clonotype was counted at least ten times. The genes are TRBV12-3 or TRBV12-4 and TRBJ2-5; D is possibly TRBD1 (5 bases). The V gene lost 3 bases and the J gene lost 2 bases, with 10 bases spanning the gap. There are 14 residues in the CDR3. The CDR3 DNA reads TGTGCCAGCAGTTTTGCGACAGTACAAGAGACCCAGTACTTC. Amino acid sequence: CASSFATVQETQYF.

This clonotype was seen repeatedly, ten times or more. The chain carries TRBV12-3 or TRBV12-4 and TRBJ2-1; possible D gene TRBD2, 5 bases. The germline V and J ends were trimmed by 6 bases and 9 bases, with 21 bases remaining between them. This CDR3 is 15 amino acids long. For the CDR3, the DNA is TGTGCCAGCAGACTACCAGGTGGGCCCGGGGTTGAGCAGTTCTTC. Translation: CASRLPGGPGVEQFF.

This clonotype showed up many times. The chain recombines TRBV7-2 with TRBJ2-7; 9 bases map to TRBD2. Losses at the gene ends were 4 bases for V and 2 bases for J; bases not matched to a gene: 6. The CDR3 contains 15 residues. CDR1 is SGHTA and CDR2 is FQGNSA in the germline V gene. The CDR3 is CASSSLAGRPYEQYF. The CDR3 region has the DNA TGTGCCAGCAGCTCTCTAGCGGGAAGACCCTACGAGCAGTACTTC.

This clonotype was recorded many times. The chain employs TRBV5-1 and TRBJ2-1; the match to TRBD2 covers 7 bases. Germline V gives CDR1 SGHRS, CDR2 YFSETQ. Trimming at V came to 2 bases and at J to 3 bases, leaving 5 bases not matched to a gene. This CDR3 has 15 amino acids. The CDR3 here is CASSFLGGFYNEQFF. CDR3 bases: TGCGCCAGCAGCTTTCTGGGGGGGTTCTACAATGAGCAGTTCTTC.

This clonotype was seen ten or more times. The chain carries TRBV9 and TRBJ2-5; the match to TRBD2 covers 8 bases. The CDR3 runs 14 residues. The V gene's germline CDR1 is SGDLS and CDR2 YYNGEE. After removal of 4 bases from V and 4 bases from J, the junction contained 6 bases not matched to a gene. The CDR3 loop reads CASSTSGSAETQYF. Here the CDR3 DNA reads TGTGCCAGCAGCACGAGCGGGAGTGCAGAGACCCAGTACTTC.

This clonotype has a handful of counts. The J gene is TRBJ2-1, the V gene TRBV20-1, with 9 positions matching TRBD2. The germline CDR1 and CDR2 sequences are DFQATT and SNEGSKA (reference sequence). Unmatched junction bases numbered 23, after V lost 6 bases and J lost 2 bases. This CDR3 has 20 amino acids. The CDR3 loop is CSALNWGSREGTWTYNEQFF. DNA for the CDR3: TGCAGTGCCCTAAATTGGGGATCGCGGGAGGGCACATGGACCTACAATGAGCAGTTCTTC.

The table lists this clonotype with many counts. The genes are TRBV16 and TRBJ2-7; TRBD2 aligns across 14 bases. Germline assignment: CDR1 KGHSY and CDR2 FQNENV. V lost 8 bases to trimming and J lost 6 bases; unmatched junction nucleotides: 12. CDR3 length: 16 residues. CDR3 DNA sequence: TGTGCCAGCCGCCGACCCGGGACTAGCGGGAGCGGCGAGCAGTACTTC. It yields the protein CASRRPGTSGSGEQYF.

This clonotype has a handful of counts. V gene TRBV20-1 combines with J gene TRBJ1-2; D not certain. V lost 2 bases, J lost 6 bases, and 13 bases lay in between. CDR1 is DFQATT and CDR2 is SNEGSKA in the germline V gene (reference sequence). This CDR3 contains 13 residues. Here the CDR3 reads CSARTLSLHGYTF. In DNA form, the CDR3 reads TGCAGTGCTAGAACGCTGAGCCTACATGGCTACACCTTC.

This clonotype was recorded many times. The CDR3 protein is CASSGQGGNQPQHF. The CDR3 nucleotides read TGTGCCAGCAGTGGACAGGGTGGCAATCAGCCCCAGCATTTT. The rearrangement uses TRBV27 and TRBJ1-5; the match to TRBD1 covers 8 bases. This CDR3 is built from 14 residues. With 5 bases clipped from V and 2 bases from J, the junction kept 2 bases outside the gene matches. Germline-derived CDR1 and CDR2 are MNHEY and SMNVEV (reference sequence).

This clonotype was counted a few times. V is TRBV10-1 and J is TRBJ2-5; possible D gene TRBD1, 6 bases. Trimming took 5 bases from V and 7 from J, leaving 14 bases between them. The germline V gene encodes CDR1 WNHNN and CDR2 SYGVQD (reference sequence). The CDR3 has 13 residues. CDR3 region: CASSTSGDGTQYF. In DNA, the CDR3 is TGCGCCAGCAGTACCTCAGGGGACGGGACCCAGTACTTC.

V and J are TRBV5-5 and TRBJ2-3; D perhaps matches TRBD1 (5 bases). Per germline, CDR1 SGHKS and CDR2 YYEKEE (reference sequence). Trimming pared 5 bases from V and 0 bases from J, leaving 13 bases between. The CDR3 contains 15 residues. CDR3 region: CASSKGQTSTDTQYF. CDR3 coding DNA: TGTGCCAGCAGTAAGGGGCAGACCAGCACAGATACGCAGTATTTT.

The rearrangement uses TRBV20-1 and TRBJ2-7, with TRBD2 matching over 13 bases. Looked up from germline, CDR1 is DFQATT and CDR2 is SNEGSKA (reference sequence). The V segment lost 5 bases and the J segment 6 bases; nucleotides outside the gene matches: 7. The CDR3 is 14 amino acids. CDR3 protein: CSALGLAGAREQYF. CDR3 DNA sequence: TGCAGTGCTTTAGGACTAGCGGGAGCCCGCGAGCAGTACTTC.

The chain employs TRBV5-6 and TRBJ2-4; the match to TRBD2 covers 10 bases. Germline lookup yields CDR1 SGHDT and CDR2 YYEEEE. This CDR3 has 16 residues. V shed 4 bases, J shed 7 bases, and the junction held 11 bases outside the gene matches. CDR3 sequence (DNA): TGTGCCAGCAGCCTGCAACTAGCGGGGTACCTCAACATTCAGTACTTC. Protein sequence: CASSLQLAGYLNIQYF.

This clonotype was observed a few times. This chain links TRBV6-2 or TRBV6-3 with TRBJ2-1, with 7 nucleotides matching TRBD2. V dropped 2 bases and J dropped 3; count of bases not matched to a gene: 13. This CDR3 is built from 18 residues. Germline CDR1 MNHEY, CDR2 SVGEGT. This CDR3 reads CASSYPGLPAGIYNEQFF. As DNA, the CDR3 is TGTGCCAGCAGTTACCCCGGTTTACCAGCGGGGATCTACAATGAGCAGTTCTTC.

This clonotype occurred many times. V gene TRBV5-1 combines with J gene TRBJ2-7; 9 positions agree with TRBD2. V lost 4 bases and J lost 6; bases outside the gene matches: 8. Germline V lookup: CDR1 SGHRS, CDR2 YFSETQ. CDR3 length: 14 residues. CDR3 loop: CASSAAGGVGEQYF. Here the CDR3 DNA reads TGCGCCAGCAGCGCAGCGGGAGGAGTTGGCGAGCAGTACTTC. The whole variable domain, filled in from reference TRBV5-1 and TRBJ2-7, reads KAGVTQTPRYLIKTRGQQVTLSCSPISGHRSVSWYQQTPGQGLQFLFEYFSETQRNKGNFPGRFSGRQFSNSRSEMNVSTLELGDSALYLCASSAAGGVGEQYFGPGTRLTVT.

There are many counts of this clonotype. DNA of the CDR3: TGTGCCAGCAGCCCCCGACTAGCGGGAGAGAATGAGCAGTTCTTC. Translation gives CASSPRLAGENEQFF. The J gene is TRBJ2-1, the V gene TRBV7-9; 12 nucleotides match TRBD2. J gave up 7 bases and V 5 bases, and 6 bases lay outside the gene matches. The CDR3 contains 15 residues. Germline V gene sequence: CDR1 SEHNR, CDR2 FQNEAQ (reference sequence).

The V and J genes are TRBV4-2 and TRBJ1-4, with D uncertain. Germline V lookup: CDR1 LGHNA, CDR2 YNFKEQ. CDR3 length equals 13 residues. V lost 2 bases to trimming and J lost 7 bases, with 8 bases between them. The CDR3 sequence is CASSQTEGEKLFF. CDR3 coding DNA: TGTGCCAGCAGCCAAACGGAGGGTGAAAAACTGTTTTTT.

The genes are TRBV4-3 and TRBJ2-5; either TRBD1 or TRBD2 may supply D (5 bases each). The CDR3 covers 15 residues. CDR1 and CDR2 from the germline V gene are LGHNA and YSLEER. The ends were cut back, 3 bases at V and 3 bases at J, with 14 bases in the middle. In nucleotides, the CDR3 is TGCGCCAGCAGCCAGGGCCGGGACGGAGAAGAGACCCAGTACTTC. It is translated as CASSQGRDGEETQYF.